Listed below are T cell receptor beta chains from one sample, sequenced in a study of shared clonotypes between healthy human individuals. Libraries were prepared by immunoSEQ multiplex PCR; TCRdb keeps only in-frame clonotypes and omits some of them. The sample records more than 2 million clones, more than 90% being singletons. Sample: naive CD4+ T cells sorted from blood. These receptors were obtained from a man aged 18 to 30 in good health. The CDR3 runs from the conserved cysteine through the conserved F or W. Each record gives: J gene, V gene, clone size, CDR3 protein. Clone sizes are given selectively: once, few, many, or a class where the clone is expanded.

J: TRBJ2-1; V: TRBV11-3; size: once; CDR3: CASSLDYVTSYNEQFF
J: TRBJ2-5; V: TRBV20-1; size: .; CDR3: CSAGPLETQYF
J: TRBJ1-5; V: TRBV5-5; size: once; CDR3: CASSPGGGNQPQHF
J: TRBJ1-4; V: TRBV5-1; size: .; CDR3: CASSLGLANEKLFF
J: TRBJ2-7; V: TRBV18; size: .; CDR3: CASSPSPYEQYF
J: TRBJ1-5; V: TRBV28; size: .; CDR3: CASSLSPHPRTASNQPQHF
J: TRBJ1-5; V: TRBV19; size: .; CDR3: CASTPGTFNQPQHF
J: TRBJ2-1; V: TRBV5-1; size: .; CDR3: CASSLETVYNEQFF
J: TRBJ2-5; V: TRBV18; size: .; CDR3: CASSPETREETQYF
J: TRBJ1-2; V: TRBV10-3; size: once; CDR3: CAIRGTGELHGYTF
J: TRBJ2-2; V: TRBV5-1; size: .; CDR3: CASSLRQDATGELFF
J: TRBJ2-3; V: TRBV30; size: .; CDR3: CAWSADRGRTDTQYF
J: TRBJ1-5; V: TRBV28; size: .; CDR3: CASSSNTRTTQPQHF
J: TRBJ1-4; V: TRBV2; size: .; CDR3: CASRDRATNEKLFF
J: TRBJ2-7; V: TRBV30; size: once; CDR3: CAWSVGTGLSYEQYF
J: TRBJ2-1; V: TRBV6-6; size: .; CDR3: CASSRGQSSYNEQFF
J: TRBJ1-4; V: TRBV7-9; size: once; CDR3: CASSPSRDPNEKLFF
J: TRBJ1-5; V: TRBV5-1; size: .; CDR3: CASSEDADQPQHF
J: TRBJ2-5; V: TRBV5-4; size: .; CDR3: CASSFGLAGGQETQYF
J: TRBJ1-5; V: TRBV30; size: .; CDR3: CAVGGGNQPQHF
J: TRBJ1-1; V: TRBV5-8; size: .; CDR3: CASREYRGGYTEAFF
J: TRBJ1-1; V: TRBV6-1; size: .; CDR3: CASSEQTGAFF
J: TRBJ2-2; V: TRBV5-1; size: .; CDR3: CASSWGDTGELFF
J: TRBJ1-1; V: TRBV6-1; size: .; CDR3: CASSGQGPEAFF
J: TRBJ1-1; V: TRBV14; size: .; CDR3: CASSPLVGTPMNTEAFF
J: TRBJ2-2; V: TRBV15; size: .; CDR3: CATSRRTGASTGELFF
J: TRBJ1-1; V: TRBV7-6; size: .; CDR3: CASSLGDRLNTEAFF
J: TRBJ2-5; V: TRBV29-1; size: .; CDR3: CSVAPGVGETQYF
J: TRBJ2-1; V: TRBV7-6; size: .; CDR3: CASSLGGHWFEQFF